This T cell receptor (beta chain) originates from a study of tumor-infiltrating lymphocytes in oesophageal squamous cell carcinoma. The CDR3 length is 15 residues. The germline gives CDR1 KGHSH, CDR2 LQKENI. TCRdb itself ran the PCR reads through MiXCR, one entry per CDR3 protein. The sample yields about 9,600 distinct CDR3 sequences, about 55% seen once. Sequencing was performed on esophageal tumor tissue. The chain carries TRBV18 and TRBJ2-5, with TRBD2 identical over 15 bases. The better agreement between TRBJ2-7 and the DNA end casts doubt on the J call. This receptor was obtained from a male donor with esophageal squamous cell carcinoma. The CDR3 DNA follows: TGTGCCAGCTCAACGGGACTAGCGGGAGGTGCCGAGCAGTACTTC. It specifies CASSTGLAGGAEQYF.